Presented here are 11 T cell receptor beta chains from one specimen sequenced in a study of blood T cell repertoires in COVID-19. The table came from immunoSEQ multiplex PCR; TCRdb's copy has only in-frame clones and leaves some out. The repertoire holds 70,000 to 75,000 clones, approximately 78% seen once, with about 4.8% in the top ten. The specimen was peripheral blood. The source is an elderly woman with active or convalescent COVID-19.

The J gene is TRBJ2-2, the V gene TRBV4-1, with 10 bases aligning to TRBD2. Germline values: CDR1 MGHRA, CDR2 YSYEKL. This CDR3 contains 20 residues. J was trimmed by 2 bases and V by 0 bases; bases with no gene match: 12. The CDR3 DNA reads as TGCGCCAGCAGCCAAGAGAGGGGGAGAAGCGGGAGGGCCAACACCGGGGAGCTGTTTTTT. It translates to CASSQERGRSGRANTGELFF.

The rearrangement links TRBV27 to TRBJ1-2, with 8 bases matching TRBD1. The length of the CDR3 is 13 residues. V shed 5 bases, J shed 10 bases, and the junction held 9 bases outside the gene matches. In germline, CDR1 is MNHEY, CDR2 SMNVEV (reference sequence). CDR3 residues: CASSPGTGQTYTF. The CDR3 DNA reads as TGTGCCAGCAGTCCCGGGACAGGACAGACCTACACCTTC.

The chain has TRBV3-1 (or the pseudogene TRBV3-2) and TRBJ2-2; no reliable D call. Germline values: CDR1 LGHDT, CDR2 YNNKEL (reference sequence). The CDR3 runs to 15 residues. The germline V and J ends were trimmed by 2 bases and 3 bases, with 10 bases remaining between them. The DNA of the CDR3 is TGTGCCAGCAGCCAAAGGAACAGTCACACCGGGGAGCTGTTTTTT. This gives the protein CASSQRNSHTGELFF.

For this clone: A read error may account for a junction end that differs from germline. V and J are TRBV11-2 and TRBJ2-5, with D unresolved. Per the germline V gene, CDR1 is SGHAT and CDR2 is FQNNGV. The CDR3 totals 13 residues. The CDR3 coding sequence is TGTGCCAGCAGCCTAGACTTCCAAGAGACCCAGTACTTC. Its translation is CASSLDFQETQYF.

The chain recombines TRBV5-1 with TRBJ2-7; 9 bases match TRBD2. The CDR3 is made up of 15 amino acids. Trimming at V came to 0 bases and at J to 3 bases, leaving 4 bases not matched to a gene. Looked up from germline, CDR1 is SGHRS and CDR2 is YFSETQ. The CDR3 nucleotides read TGCGCCAGCAGCTTGGTTAGCGGGAGCTACTACGAGCAGTACTTC. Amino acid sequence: CASSLVSGSYYEQYF.

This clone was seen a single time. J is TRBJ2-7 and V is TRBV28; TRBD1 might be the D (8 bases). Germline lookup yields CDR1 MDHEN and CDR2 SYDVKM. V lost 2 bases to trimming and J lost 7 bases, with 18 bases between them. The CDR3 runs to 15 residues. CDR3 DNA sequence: TGTGCCAGCAGTTTACCACAGGGGGGGGCGTGGGAGCAGTACTTC. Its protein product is CASSLPQGGAWEQYF. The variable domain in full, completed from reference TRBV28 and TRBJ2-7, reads DVKVTQSSRYLVKRTGEKVFLECVQDMDHENMFWYRQDPGLGLRLIYFSYDVKMKEKGDIPEGYSVSREKKERFSLILESASTNQTSMYLCASSLPQGGAWEQYFGPGTRLTVT.

The CDR3 DNA is TGCGCCAGCAGCTTAACAGGGACCAACTATGGCTACACCTTC. Translating it yields CASSLTGTNYGYTF. This chain connects TRBV5-1 to TRBJ1-2, with D perhaps matching TRBD1 (6 bases). This CDR3 spans 14 amino acids. Germline V gives CDR1 SGHRS, CDR2 YFSETQ. Between the trimmed V and J ends, which lost 2 bases and 2 bases, there was a span of 10 bases.

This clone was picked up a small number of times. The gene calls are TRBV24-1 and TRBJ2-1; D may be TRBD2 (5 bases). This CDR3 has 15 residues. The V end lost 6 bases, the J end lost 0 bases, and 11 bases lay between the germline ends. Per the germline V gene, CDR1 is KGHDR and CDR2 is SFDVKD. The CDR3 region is CATSFGVSSYNEQFF. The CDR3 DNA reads TGTGCCACCAGTTTCGGGGTTAGCTCCTACAATGAGCAGTTCTTC.

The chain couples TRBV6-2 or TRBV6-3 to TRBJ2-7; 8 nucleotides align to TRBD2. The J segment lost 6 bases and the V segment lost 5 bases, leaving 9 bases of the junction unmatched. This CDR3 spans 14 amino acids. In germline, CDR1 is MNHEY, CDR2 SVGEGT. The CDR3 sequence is CASSRNGRAGEQYF. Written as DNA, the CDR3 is TGTGCCAGCAGTCGGAACGGGAGGGCCGGCGAGCAGTACTTC.

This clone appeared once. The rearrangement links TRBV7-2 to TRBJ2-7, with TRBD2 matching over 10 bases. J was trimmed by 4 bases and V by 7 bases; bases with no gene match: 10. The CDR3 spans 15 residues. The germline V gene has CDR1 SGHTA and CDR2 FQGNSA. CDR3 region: CASTPSGLASYEQYF. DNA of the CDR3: TGTGCCAGCACCCCCTCGGGACTAGCGAGTTACGAGCAGTACTTC.

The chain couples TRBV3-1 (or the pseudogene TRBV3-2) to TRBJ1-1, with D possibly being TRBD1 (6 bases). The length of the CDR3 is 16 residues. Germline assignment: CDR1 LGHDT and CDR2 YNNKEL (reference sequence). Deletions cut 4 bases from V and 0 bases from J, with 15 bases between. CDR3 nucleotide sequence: TGTGCCAGCAGCCGCCCCGGACAGCTTTTGAACACTGAAGCTTTCTTT. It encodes CASSRPGQLLNTEAFF.